The rows below give T cell receptor beta chains drawn from one sample of a study of monozygotic twins with inflammatory bowel disease. From the 5' RACE reads, TCRdb lists one entry per CDR3 protein and no DNA. The table for this sample gives approximately 210,000 distinct CDR3 sequences. Sequenced sample: blood. The receptors were gathered from a human donor with ulcerative colitis or Crohn's disease, or a healthy co-twin of an affected twin (not recorded which). Each CDR3 is given with its conserved first and last residue.

v_gene: TRBV5-1
j_gene: TRBJ2-2
CDR3aa: CASSQTGGFGELFF

v_gene: TRBV5-1
j_gene: TRBJ2-3
CDR3aa: CASSLGDFTDTQYF

v_gene: TRBV2
j_gene: TRBJ2-1
CDR3aa: CASSLGLAEVNEQFF

v_gene: TRBV20-1
j_gene: TRBJ1-4
CDR3aa: CSASRPSGVTNEKLFF

v_gene: TRBV19
j_gene: TRBJ2-5
CDR3aa: CASSLGRGDQETQYF

v_gene: TRBV6-1
j_gene: TRBJ2-1
CDR3aa: CASSVAGATYNEQFF

v_gene: TRBV4-2
j_gene: TRBJ2-1
CDR3aa: CASSFTSGGDEQFF

v_gene: TRBV20-1
j_gene: TRBJ2-5
CDR3aa: CSAPPSSGSRETQYF

v_gene: TRBV18
j_gene: TRBJ1-1
CDR3aa: CASSQKGDTEAFF

v_gene: TRBV6-6
j_gene: TRBJ1-2
CDR3aa: CASSLVTNYGYTF

v_gene: TRBV5-1
j_gene: TRBJ2-1
CDR3aa: CASSLAGSSGNEQFF

v_gene: TRBV6-5
j_gene: TRBJ1-2
CDR3aa: CASSMGASYGYTF

v_gene: TRBV6-1
j_gene: TRBJ1-2
CDR3aa: CASSDYGGKWNYGYTF

v_gene: TRBV14
j_gene: TRBJ2-1
CDR3aa: CASRRQDNEQFF

v_gene: TRBV18
j_gene: TRBJ2-2
CDR3aa: CASSPAGINTGELFF

v_gene: TRBV7-9
j_gene: TRBJ2-5
CDR3aa: CASSQTGTVQETQYF

v_gene: TRBV12-3/TRBV12-4
j_gene: TRBJ2-7
CDR3aa: CASRISGQSYEQYF

v_gene: TRBV7-8
j_gene: TRBJ1-3
CDR3aa: CASSRVTGTAGNTIYF

v_gene: TRBV7-9
j_gene: TRBJ2-2
CDR3aa: CAIFRPAGELFF

v_gene: TRBV3-1
j_gene: TRBJ1-4
CDR3aa: CVSSFRDGFTRKLFF

v_gene: TRBV29-1
j_gene: TRBJ1-1
CDR3aa: CSAYDRGNTEAFF

v_gene: TRBV6-5
j_gene: TRBJ2-7
CDR3aa: CASSRDSTNYEQYF

v_gene: TRBV6-1
j_gene: TRBJ1-3
CDR3aa: CASSRGGSNSGNTIYF

v_gene: TRBV7-2
j_gene: TRBJ1-1
CDR3aa: CASSLNKLEAFF

v_gene: TRBV5-1
j_gene: TRBJ2-7
CDR3aa: CASSVGGTTYEQYF

v_gene: TRBV4-3
j_gene: TRBJ2-3
CDR3aa: CASSQVNLTDTQYF

v_gene: TRBV12-3/TRBV12-4
j_gene: TRBJ1-5
CDR3aa: CASSLSSAMGNQPQHF

v_gene: TRBV20-1
j_gene: TRBJ2-1
CDR3aa: CSARKREGSSYNEQFF

v_gene: TRBV4-2
j_gene: TRBJ2-1
CDR3aa: CASSQAGGKGDEQFF

v_gene: TRBV25-1
j_gene: TRBJ1-6
CDR3aa: CASSDGLANSPLHF

v_gene: TRBV4-1
j_gene: TRBJ2-1
CDR3aa: CASSSHRSGVTNEQFF

v_gene: TRBV5-1
j_gene: TRBJ2-1
CDR3aa: CASSLTGGTPYNEQFF

v_gene: TRBV6-2/TRBV6-3
j_gene: TRBJ2-1
CDR3aa: CANGIWVNNNEQFF

v_gene: TRBV5-1
j_gene: TRBJ2-5
CDR3aa: CASSLQGSQETQYF

v_gene: TRBV28
j_gene: TRBJ2-3
CDR3aa: CASKRTDTQYF

v_gene: TRBV4-2
j_gene: TRBJ2-1
CDR3aa: CASSQGRETDEQFF

v_gene: TRBV29-1
j_gene: TRBJ1-1
CDR3aa: CSVEVGTGGTEAFF

v_gene: TRBV7-2
j_gene: TRBJ2-3
CDR3aa: CASSLMAQGGTDTQYF

v_gene: TRBV12-3/TRBV12-4
j_gene: TRBJ2-1
CDR3aa: CASSRRGPHNEQFF

v_gene: TRBV20-1
j_gene: TRBJ1-2
CDR3aa: CSARDNQAPTNYGYTF

v_gene: TRBV29-1
j_gene: TRBJ2-1
CDR3aa: CSGGDRKYNEQFF

v_gene: TRBV4-3
j_gene: TRBJ2-7
CDR3aa: CASSQGLGTGSYEQYF

v_gene: TRBV9
j_gene: TRBJ1-5
CDR3aa: CASSLSGGSNQPQHF

v_gene: TRBV5-5
j_gene: TRBJ2-2
CDR3aa: CASSLQQHANTGELFF

v_gene: TRBV12-3/TRBV12-4
j_gene: TRBJ1-1
CDR3aa: CASSLTGQRKTFF

v_gene: TRBV5-5
j_gene: TRBJ1-2
CDR3aa: CASSSATGIYGYTF

v_gene: TRBV20-1
j_gene: TRBJ2-1
CDR3aa: CSARDGGGYPYNEQFF

v_gene: TRBV20-1
j_gene: TRBJ2-7
CDR3aa: CSAITGTYEQYF

v_gene: TRBV19
j_gene: TRBJ2-7
CDR3aa: CASSGPQGVGEQYF

v_gene: TRBV21-1
j_gene: TRBJ2-7
CDR3aa: CAGYALRDSYEQYF

v_gene: TRBV6-1
j_gene: TRBJ1-1
CDR3aa: CASSKRQGFTEAFF

v_gene: TRBV7-6
j_gene: TRBJ2-1
CDR3aa: CASSLVDWLAGGSEQFF

v_gene: TRBV4-2
j_gene: TRBJ2-1
CDR3aa: CASSQEGDSLRKFF